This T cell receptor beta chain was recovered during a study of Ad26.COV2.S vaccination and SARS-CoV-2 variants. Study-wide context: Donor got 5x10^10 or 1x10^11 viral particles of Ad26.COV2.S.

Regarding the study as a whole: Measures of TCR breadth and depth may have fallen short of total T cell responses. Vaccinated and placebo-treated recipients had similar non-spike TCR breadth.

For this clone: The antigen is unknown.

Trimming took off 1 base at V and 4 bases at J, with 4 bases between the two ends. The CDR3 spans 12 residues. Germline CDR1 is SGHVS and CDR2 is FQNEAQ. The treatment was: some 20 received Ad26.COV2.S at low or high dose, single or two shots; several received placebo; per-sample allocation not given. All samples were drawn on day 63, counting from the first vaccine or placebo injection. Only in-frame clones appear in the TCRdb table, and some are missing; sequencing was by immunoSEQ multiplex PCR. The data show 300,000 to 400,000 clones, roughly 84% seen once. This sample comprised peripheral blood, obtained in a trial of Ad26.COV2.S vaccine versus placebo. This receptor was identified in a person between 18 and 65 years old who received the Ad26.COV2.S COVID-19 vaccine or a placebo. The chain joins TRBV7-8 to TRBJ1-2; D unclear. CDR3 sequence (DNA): TGTGCCAGCAGCTTAGAGAGCTATGGCTACACCTTC. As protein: CASSLESYGYTF.